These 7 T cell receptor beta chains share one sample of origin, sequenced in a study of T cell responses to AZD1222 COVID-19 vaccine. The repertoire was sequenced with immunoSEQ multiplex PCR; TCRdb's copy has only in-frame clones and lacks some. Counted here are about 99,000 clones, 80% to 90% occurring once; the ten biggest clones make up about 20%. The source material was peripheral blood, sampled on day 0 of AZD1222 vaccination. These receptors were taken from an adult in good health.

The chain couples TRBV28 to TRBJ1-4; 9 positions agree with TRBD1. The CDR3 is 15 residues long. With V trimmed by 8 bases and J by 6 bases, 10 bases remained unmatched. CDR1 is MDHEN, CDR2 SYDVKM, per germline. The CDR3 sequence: CASGEGQGRHEKLFF. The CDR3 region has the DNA TGTGCCAGCGGGGAGGGACAGGGAAGGCATGAAAAACTGTTTTTT.

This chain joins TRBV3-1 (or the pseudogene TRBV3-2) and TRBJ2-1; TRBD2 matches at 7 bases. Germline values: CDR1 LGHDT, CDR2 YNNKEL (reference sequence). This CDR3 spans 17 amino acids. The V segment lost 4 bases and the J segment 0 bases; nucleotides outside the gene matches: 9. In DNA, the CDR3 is TGTGCCAGCAGCCTGGGAGGGAGCGGGCTCTCCTACAATGAGCAGTTCTTC. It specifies CASSLGGSGLSYNEQFF.

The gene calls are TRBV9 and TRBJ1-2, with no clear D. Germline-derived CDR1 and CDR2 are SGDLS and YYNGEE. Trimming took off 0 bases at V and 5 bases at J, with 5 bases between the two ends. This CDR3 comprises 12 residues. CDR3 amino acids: CASSVGGYGYTF. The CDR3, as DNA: TGTGCCAGCAGCGTAGGAGGGTATGGCTACACCTTC. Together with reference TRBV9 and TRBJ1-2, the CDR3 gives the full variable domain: DSGVTQTPKHLITATGQRVTLRCSPRSGDLSVYWYQQSLDQGLQFLIQYYNGEERAKGNILERFSAQQFPDLHSELNLSSLELGDSALYFCASSVGGYGYTFGSGTRLTVV.

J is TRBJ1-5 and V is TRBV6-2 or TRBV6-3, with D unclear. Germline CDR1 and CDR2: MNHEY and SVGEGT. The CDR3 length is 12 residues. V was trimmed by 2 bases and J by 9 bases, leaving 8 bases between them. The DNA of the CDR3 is TGTGCCAGCAGTTACGCGCTGCTGCCCCAGCATTTT. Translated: CASSYALLPQHF.

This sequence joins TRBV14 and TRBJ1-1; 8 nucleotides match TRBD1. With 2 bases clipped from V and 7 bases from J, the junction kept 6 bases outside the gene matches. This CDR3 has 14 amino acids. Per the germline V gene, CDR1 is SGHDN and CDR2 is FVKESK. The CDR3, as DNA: TGTGCCAGCAGCCAAACGGACAGGGTCGGTGAAGCTTTCTTT. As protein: CASSQTDRVGEAFF.

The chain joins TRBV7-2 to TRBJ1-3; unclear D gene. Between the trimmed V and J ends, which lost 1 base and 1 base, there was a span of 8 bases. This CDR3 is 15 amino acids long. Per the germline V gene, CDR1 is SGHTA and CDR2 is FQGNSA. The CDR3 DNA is TGTGCCAGCAGCTTAGTTCTTGTATCTGGAAACACCATATATTTT. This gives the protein CASSLVLVSGNTIYF.

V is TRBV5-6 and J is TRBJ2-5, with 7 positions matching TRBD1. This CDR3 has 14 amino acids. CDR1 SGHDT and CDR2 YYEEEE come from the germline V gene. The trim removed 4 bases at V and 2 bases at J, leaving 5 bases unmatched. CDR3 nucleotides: TGTGCCAGCAGCCCAGACAGGGTTCAAGAGACCCAGTACTTC. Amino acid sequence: CASSPDRVQETQYF.